The sequence of this TCR beta chain was determined in a study of blood T cell repertoires in COVID-19 (dated by TCRdb to about 2020). Describing the broader study: Collaborator samples came from the United States, Italy and Spain and covered acute and convalescent phases of COVID-19. Samples were obtained from the ongoing ImmuneRACE study (first 160 participants) and from 1,254 subjects provided by 6 global collaborators. The dataset comprised deeply sampled blood TCRbeta repertoires from subjects exposed to, actively infected with, or recovered from COVID-19. The prospective study material was composed of cDNA or gDNA derived from T cells, B-cell-depleted T cells, or PBMCs. The repertoires were released in a freely available public database meant as a resource for research on the immune response to SARS-CoV-2. Nearly every sample came with metadata listing a de-identified subject ID, COVID-19 status, age in years and sex. Where available, HLA class I and class II types were taken from metadata supplied by the sample provider and were not determined by assay-based typing.

Whole blood was collected in K2EDTA tubes by collaborating institutions according to the institutions' own protocols. For TCRbeta analysis, collaborators shipped samples as frozen whole blood, isolated PBMCs, or DNA extracted from either of those sample types. TCRbeta CDR3 regions were amplified from genomic DNA by means of the immunoSEQ Assay, a bias-controlled multiplex PCR. Per the authors' processing: The number of nucleated cells in each sample was estimated from the amplification of reference gene primers within the assay. Sequence reads were collapsed and filtered to measure the absolute abundance of every unique TCRbeta CDR3 rearrangement. For each sample, productive Simpson clonality was calculated as the square root of Simpson's diversity index across productive rearrangements. TCRdb's version of the immuneACCESS table is confined to in-frame rearrangements and falls short of the full clone set. An unresolved V gene accounts for under half of the shortfall where checked; the remainder is of unknown origin. That table gives V, J and clone size, and the DNA gave D and trimming. The sample records 200,000 to 250,000 clones, 86% of which are singletons. Of the sample, about 12% is held by the ten largest clones.

Concerning this clone: Its antigen specificity is not known. No per-base quality is available; no much larger clone lies one base away.

The CDR3 sequence holds 14 residues, the cysteine and phenylalanine included. Only the CDR3 portion is preserved as DNA: 42 bases, with reading frame beginning at the first base. V is trimmed back by 5 bases and J by 2 bases, and the junction contains 5 bases that no gene match accounts for. Sequences SNHLY (CDR1) and FYNNEI (CDR2) are obtained from the germline V gene. Overall results and qualifications from the work: The quantity of clinical and demographic metadata differed by source and by participant and was supplied without curation.

The specimen was peripheral blood. Here the chain combines TRBV2 and TRBJ2-7; TRBD2 fits 8 bases in the junction. The sequence was collected from a man older than 75 with acute or convalescent COVID-19. The nucleotide sequence reads TGTGCCAGCAGTTACACGGGGGGGACCTACGAGCAGTACTTC. The encoded protein is CASSYTGGTYEQYF.